This T cell receptor beta chain was observed in a study of blood T cell repertoires in COVID-19. Study information: Samples representing acute and convalescent COVID-19 were sourced from the United States, Italy and Spain.

Losses at the gene ends were 9 bases for V and 9 bases for J; bases not matched to a gene: 13. The V gene's germline CDR1 is LNHDA and CDR2 SQIVND (reference sequence). The CDR3 sequence is 13 residues long. Per the original methods: How many nucleated cells were present was estimated from reference gene primer amplification. The assay was immunoSEQ multiplex PCR, and TCRdb's table has in-frame clones only and misses some. D and trimming come from the DNA, and the V and J calls and clone size come from that table. The sample holds about 300,000 clones, 90% seen once. Two consecutive negative NP/OP PCR tests, clearance, or resolved symptoms defined Cohort 3 recovery.

The sequence came from a woman aged 25 to 39 who had recovered from COVID-19. Material for sequencing was PBMCs or T cells enriched from blood (not recorded which). V and J are TRBV19 and TRBJ2-7, with TRBD2 matching over 8 bases. The CDR3 protein is CASTGTREDRQYF. The CDR3 DNA reads as TGTGCCAGCACCGGGACTAGGGAGGATCGGCAGTACTTC.